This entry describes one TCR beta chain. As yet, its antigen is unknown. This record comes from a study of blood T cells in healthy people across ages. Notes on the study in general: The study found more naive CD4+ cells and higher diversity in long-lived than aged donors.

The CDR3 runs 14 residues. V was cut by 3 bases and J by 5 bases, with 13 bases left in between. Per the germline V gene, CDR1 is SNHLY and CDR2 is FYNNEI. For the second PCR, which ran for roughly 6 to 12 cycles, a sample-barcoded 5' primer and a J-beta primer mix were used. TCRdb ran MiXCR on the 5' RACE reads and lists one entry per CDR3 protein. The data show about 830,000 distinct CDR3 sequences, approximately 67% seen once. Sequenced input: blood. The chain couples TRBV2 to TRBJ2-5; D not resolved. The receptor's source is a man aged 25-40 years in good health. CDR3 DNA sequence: TGTGCCAGCAGTGACTCCTCGGTGGGGGAGACCCAGTACTTC. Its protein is CASSDSSVGETQYF.